Listed here are 3 T cell receptor beta chains from one sample, sequenced in a study of cytomegalovirus exposure and HLA in healthy donors (dated by TCRdb to 2016 to 2017). The method was the immunoSEQ multiplex PCR assay. The multiplex PCR relied on a mix of 60 forward primers for TCR Vbeta segments and 13 reverse primers for TCR Jbeta segments. Held by TCRdb, this immuneACCESS table contains in-frame sequences only and omits some clones. Under half of the omission traces to an unresolved V gene where checked; the cause of the rest is unknown. Across this sample there are 200,000 to 250,000 clones, with approximately 80% seen only once. The ten largest clones capture 2.5% to 3.5% of the sample. The material sequenced was PBMCs. The receptors derive from a man younger than 45 in good health and CMV-seronegative.

The rearrangement uses TRBV28 and TRBJ1-1; 9 nucleotides agree with TRBD1. This CDR3 comprises 16 residues. J was trimmed by 3 bases and V by 4 bases; bases with no gene match: 9. The V gene's germline CDR1 is MDHEN and CDR2 SYDVKM. The CDR3 is CASSSPGTGKYTEAFF. In nucleotides, the CDR3 is TGTGCCAGCAGTTCACCCGGGACAGGGAAGTACACTGAAGCTTTCTTT.

V gene TRBV6-5 combines with J gene TRBJ2-7, with TRBD2 matching 8 bases. The germline gives CDR1 MNHEY, CDR2 SVGAGI. V shed 5 bases and J 3 bases; nucleotides not matched to a gene: 6. This CDR3 has 14 amino acids. The CDR3, as DNA: TGTGCCAGCAGTGGAACTAGCGGCTTCTACGAGCAGTACTTC. Translation gives CASSGTSGFYEQYF.

The rearrangement joins TRBV4-3 to TRBJ1-2, with D uncertain. Trimming cost V 0 bases and J 5 bases, with 7 bases left between them. Germline lookup yields CDR1 LGHNA and CDR2 YSLEER. The CDR3 covers 13 residues. This CDR3 is CASSQDLQYGYTF. The CDR3 DNA is TGCGCCAGCAGCCAAGATCTCCAGTATGGCTACACCTTC.